This T cell receptor beta chain was recovered during a study of T-cell memory formation after mild COVID-19. Findings of the study overall: Pre-infection memory already had some responding clones, implying cross-reactive memory joined. Among CD4+ contracting clones, most were CM and EM, and CD8+ ones EMRA.

TCRalpha and TCRbeta libraries used 5'RACE with constant-segment primers and UMIs. MiXCR, run by TCRdb on the 5' RACE reads, gives a single entry per CDR3 protein. Of fewer than 95,000 distinct CDR3 sequences detected, about 15% appear once; the ten largest clones hold approximately 40%. Comment on this clonotype: Antigen: not known.

This CDR3 has 14 residues. The germline gives CDR1 KGHSH, CDR2 LQKENI. V was clipped by 3 bases and J by 5 bases; unmatched bases: 2. The source of this sequence is a man aged 18 to 30 who had mild COVID-19 (a few samples of this study predate the infection). Cell type and time point are not known. This chain connects TRBV18 to TRBJ2-1, with 9 positions matching TRBD1. Sequencing was performed on PBMCs or a T cell subset sorted from them (not recorded which). The DNA for the CDR3 is TGTGCCAGCTCACCTTGGGACAGGGACAATGAGCAGTTCTTC. This codes for CASSPWDRDNEQFF.